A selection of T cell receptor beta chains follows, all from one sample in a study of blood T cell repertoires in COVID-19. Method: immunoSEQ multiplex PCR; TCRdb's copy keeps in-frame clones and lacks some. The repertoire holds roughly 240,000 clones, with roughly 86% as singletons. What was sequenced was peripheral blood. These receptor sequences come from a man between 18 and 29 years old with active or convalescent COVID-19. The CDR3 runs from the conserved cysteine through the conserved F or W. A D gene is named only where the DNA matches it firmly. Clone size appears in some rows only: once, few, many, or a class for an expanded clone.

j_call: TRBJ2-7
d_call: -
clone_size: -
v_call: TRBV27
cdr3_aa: CASSWGDRTISYEQYF
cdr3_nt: TGTGCCAGCAGTTGGGGTGACAGGACGATCTCCTACGAGCAGTACTTC

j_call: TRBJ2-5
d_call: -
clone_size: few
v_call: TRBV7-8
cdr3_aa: CASSLFRDWERGETQYF
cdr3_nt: TGTGCCAGCAGCTTGTTCCGGGACTGGGAGAGGGGAGAGACCCAGTACTTC

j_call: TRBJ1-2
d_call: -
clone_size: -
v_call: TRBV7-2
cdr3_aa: CASSLIDRSGYGYTF
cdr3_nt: TGTGCCAGCAGCTTAATAGACAGGTCGGGCTATGGCTACACCTTC

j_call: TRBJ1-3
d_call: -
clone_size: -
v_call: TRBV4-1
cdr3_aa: CASSQGHSGNTIYF
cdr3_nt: TGCGCCAGCAGCCAAGGGCACTCTGGAAACACCATATATTTT

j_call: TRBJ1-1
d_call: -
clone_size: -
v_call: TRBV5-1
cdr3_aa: CASSLEGGAEAFF
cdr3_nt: TGCGCCAGCAGCTTGGAGGGAGGGGCTGAAGCTTTCTTT

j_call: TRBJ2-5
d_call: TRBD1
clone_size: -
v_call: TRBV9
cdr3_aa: CASSPSPGQGRETQYF
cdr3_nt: TGTGCCAGCAGCCCCTCCCCGGGACAGGGCCGAGAGACCCAGTACTTC

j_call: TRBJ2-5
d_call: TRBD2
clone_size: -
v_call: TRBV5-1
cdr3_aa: CASRDSSGGSQETQYF
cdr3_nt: TGCGCCAGCAGGGATTCTAGCGGGGGGTCGCAAGAGACCCAGTACTTC

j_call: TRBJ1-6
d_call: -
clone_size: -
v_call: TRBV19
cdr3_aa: CASSIVGGVDSPLHF
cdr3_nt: TGTGCCAGTAGTATAGTCGGAGGGGTCGATTCACCCCTCCACTTT

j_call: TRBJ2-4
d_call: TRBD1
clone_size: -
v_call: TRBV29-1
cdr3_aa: CSVEGQGEDIQYF
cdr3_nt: TGCAGCGTTGAAGGACAGGGAGAAGACATTCAGTACTTC

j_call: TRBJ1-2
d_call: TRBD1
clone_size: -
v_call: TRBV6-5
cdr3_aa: CARGTVDYGYTF
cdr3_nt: TGTGCCAGGGGGACAGTGGACTATGGCTACACCTTC

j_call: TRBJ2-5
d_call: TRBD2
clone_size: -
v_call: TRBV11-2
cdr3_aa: CASSLDRQPGGTQYF
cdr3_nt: TGTGCCAGCAGCTTAGATCGACAGCCGGGAGGGACCCAGTACTTC

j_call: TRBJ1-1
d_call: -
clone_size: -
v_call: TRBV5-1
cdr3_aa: CASSSTGWNTEAFF
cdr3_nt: TGCGCCAGCAGCTCGACAGGATGGAACACTGAAGCTTTCTTT

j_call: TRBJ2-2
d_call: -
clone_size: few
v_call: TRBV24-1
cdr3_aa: CATESGYTGELFF
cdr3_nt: TGTGCCACCGAGTCAGGCTACACCGGGGAGCTGTTTTTT

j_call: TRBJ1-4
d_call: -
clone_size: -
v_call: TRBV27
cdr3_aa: CATRSLDRGEKLFF
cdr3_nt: TGTGCCACCCGGAGCTTAGATAGGGGAGAAAAACTGTTTTTT

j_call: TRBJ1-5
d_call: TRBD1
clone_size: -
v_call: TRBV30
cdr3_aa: CAWGMTGYLGQPQHF
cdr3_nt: TGTGCCTGGGGAATGACAGGGTACCTTGGTCAGCCCCAGCATTTT

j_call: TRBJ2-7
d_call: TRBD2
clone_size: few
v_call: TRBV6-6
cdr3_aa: CASTDTSEATYEQYF
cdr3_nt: TGTGCCAGCACCGATACTAGCGAGGCAACCTACGAGCAGTACTTC

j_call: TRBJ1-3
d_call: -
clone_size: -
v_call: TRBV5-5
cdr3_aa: CASSWGSLENTIYF
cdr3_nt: TGTGCCAGCAGCTGGGGCTCCTTGGAAAACACCATATATTTT

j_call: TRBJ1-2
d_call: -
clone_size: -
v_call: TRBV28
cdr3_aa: CASRSQDISGYTF
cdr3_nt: TGTGCCAGCAGATCACAGGACATCTCAGGCTACACCTTC

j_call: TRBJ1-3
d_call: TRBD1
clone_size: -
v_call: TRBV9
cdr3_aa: CASSPGGGFGNTIYF
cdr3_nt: TGTGCCAGCTCTCCAGGGGGCGGCTTCGGAAACACCATATATTTT

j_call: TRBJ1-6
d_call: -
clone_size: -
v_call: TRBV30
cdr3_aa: CAWSYRYSGNSPLHF
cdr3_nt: TGTGCCTGGAGTTATAGGTACAGCGGAAATTCACCCCTCCACTTT

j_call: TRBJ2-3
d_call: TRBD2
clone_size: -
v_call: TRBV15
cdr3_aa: CATSGVFGTSGSGTDTQYF
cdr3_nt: TGTGCCACCAGCGGTGTATTCGGGACTAGCGGGAGTGGCACAGATACGCAGTATTTT

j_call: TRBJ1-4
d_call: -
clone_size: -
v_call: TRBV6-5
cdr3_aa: CASSLQVEANEKLFF
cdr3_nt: TGTGCCAGCAGTCTCCAAGTTGAGGCCAATGAAAAACTGTTTTTT

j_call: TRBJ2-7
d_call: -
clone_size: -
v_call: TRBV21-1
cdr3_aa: CASRRLSTGGGQYF
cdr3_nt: TGTGCCAGCAGGAGACTTTCTACAGGGGGCGGGCAGTACTTC

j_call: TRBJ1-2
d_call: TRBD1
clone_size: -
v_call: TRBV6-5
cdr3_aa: CASSRQGAVFGYTF
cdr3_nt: TGTGCCAGCAGCCGACAGGGGGCAGTTTTTGGCTACACCTTC

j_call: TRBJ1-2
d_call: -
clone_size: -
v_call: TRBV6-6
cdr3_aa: CASSYVRGPNYGYTF
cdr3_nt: TGTGCCAGCAGTTACGTCAGGGGCCCTAACTATGGCTACACCTTC

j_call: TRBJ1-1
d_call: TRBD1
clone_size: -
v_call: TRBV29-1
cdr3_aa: CSVGQGAEAFF
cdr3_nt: TGCAGCGTGGGACAGGGGGCCGAAGCTTTCTTT

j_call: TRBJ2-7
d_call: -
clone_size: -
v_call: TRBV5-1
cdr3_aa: CASSLVREPYEQYF
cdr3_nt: TGCGCCAGCAGCTTGGTACGAGAGCCCTACGAGCAGTACTTC

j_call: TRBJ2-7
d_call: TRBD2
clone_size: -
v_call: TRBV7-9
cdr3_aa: CASSARTSGRAYGYEQYF
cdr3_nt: TGTGCCAGCAGCGCACGGACTAGCGGGAGGGCTTACGGGTACGAGCAGTACTTC